This TCR beta chain stems from a study of T cell repertoires in cytomegalovirus infection. General observations from the study: CMV-specific HLA-C-restricted TCR beta clonotypes dominated the ex vivo response.

This clonotype was detected a few times. The target antigen is unknown. The CDR3 spans 14 residues. CDR1 SEHNR and CDR2 FQNEAQ come from the germline V gene (reference sequence). Trimming removed 4 bases from V and 1 base from J, with 10 bases in between. In TCRdb, the reads were re-called with MiXCR into one record per CDR3 protein. The sample has 95,000 to 150,000 distinct CDR3 sequences; around 32% are singletons. The J gene is TRBJ2-5, the V gene TRBV7-9; weak D call: TRBD1 (6 bases). The clonotype originates from a human donor in good health (CMV status not recorded). Some clones in this sample may be carry-over from other donors' samples. The sequences come from CD8+ T cells from cultured PBMCs, collected from culture after CMV antigen stimulation. The CDR3 nucleotides read TGTGCCAGCAGCTCCTTGACAGGCCAAGAGACCCAGTACTTC. It translates to CASSSLTGQETQYF.